This T cell receptor beta chain comes out of a study of early T cells in non-severe SARS-CoV-2 infection. Germline loops: CDR1 SGDLS, CDR2 YYNGEE. The V segment lost 4 bases and the J segment 12 bases; nucleotides outside the gene matches: 6. The CDR3 totals 13 residues. TCRdb processed the 5' RACE reads anew with MiXCR; each CDR3 protein has one entry. The profile shows 55,000 to 75,000 distinct CDR3 sequences, about 8% of them singletons. The chain uses TRBV9 and TRBJ1-6; 8 bases are a match to TRBD1. Sequenced material: whole blood. The source of this sequence is an adult who was a healthcare worker with PCR-confirmed SARS-CoV-2 infection or an uninfected control (not recorded which). The CDR3 here is CASSTGTGIPLHF. DNA of the CDR3: TGTGCCAGCAGCACCGGGACAGGAATACCCCTCCACTTT.